This TCR beta chain originates from a study of early T cells in non-severe SARS-CoV-2 infection. From the 5' RACE reads, TCRdb called clonotypes with MiXCR, one entry per CDR3 protein. Counted here are 30,000 to 35,000 distinct CDR3 sequences, roughly 4.2% occurring once; the ten biggest clones make up 5.5% to 6.5%. Per germline, CDR1 SGHTA and CDR2 FQGNSA. The CDR3 loop spans 17 amino acids. The V and J ends lost 2 bases and 0 bases respectively, with 14 bases between them. This clonotype was seen at least ten times. The rearrangement uses TRBV7-2 and TRBJ2-1, with D perhaps given as TRBD1 or TRBD2 (5 bases each). This clonotype was sampled from an adult who was a healthcare worker with PCR-confirmed SARS-CoV-2 infection or an uninfected control (not recorded which). Sequencing used whole blood. The CDR3 nucleotides are TGTGCCAGCAGCTTAAGGAGGCAGGGATACTCCTACAATGAGCAGTTCTTC. Amino acids: CASSLRRQGYSYNEQFF.